The present entry profiles one T cell receptor beta chain with its context. These data are taken from a study of blood T cell repertoires in COVID-19. The repertoire was sequenced with immunoSEQ multiplex PCR; TCRdb's copy has only in-frame clones and lacks some. Seen here are a few hundred thousand clones, roughly 89% observed once, and the top ten hold roughly 9.4%. The CDR3 totals 16 residues. V shed 5 bases and J 2 bases; nucleotides not matched to a gene: 11. The receptor comes from a woman aged 45-65 years who had recovered from COVID-19. The sequenced sample consisted of PBMCs or T cells enriched from blood (not recorded which). This chain connects TRBV23-1 to TRBJ1-1, with TRBD1 matching 7 bases. TRBV23-1 is an open reading frame whose function is uncertain. The CDR3 bases are TGCGCCAGCAGTTCCCTCCCCCAGGGGGTTAACACTGAAGCTTTCTTT. The encoded protein is CASSSLPQGVNTEAFF.